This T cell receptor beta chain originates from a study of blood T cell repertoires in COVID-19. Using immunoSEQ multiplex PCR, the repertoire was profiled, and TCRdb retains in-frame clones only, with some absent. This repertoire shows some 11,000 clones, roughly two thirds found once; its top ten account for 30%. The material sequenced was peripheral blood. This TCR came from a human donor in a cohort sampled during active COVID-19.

The CDR3 nucleotides read TGTGCCAGCAGTTACTCTCTGAGGCCGAATTCCTACGAGCAGTACTTC. This encodes CASSYSLRPNSYEQYF. The rearrangement uses TRBV6-2 or TRBV6-3 and TRBJ2-7, with D unclear. The ends were cut back, 0 bases at V and 1 base at J, with 13 bases in the middle. The CDR3 totals 16 residues. From germline, CDR1 is MNHEY and CDR2 SVGEGT.